Listed below are T cell receptor beta chains from one sample, sequenced in a study of T cells in Graves' hyperthyroidism and ophthalmopathy. TCRdb re-called the multiplex PCR reads through MiXCR, storing one row per CDR3 protein. The data contain 480,000 or so distinct CDR3 sequences, over 35% of them singletons. Specimen: peripheral blood or thyroid tissue (not recorded which). Source of these receptors: an adult woman with Graves' disease, either hyperthyroidism or ophthalmopathy (not recorded which). Both conserved end residues are part of each CDR3. The D gene is left open where the match is weak. Size tells how often a clone was seen (once, few, many) or the class of an expanded clone, and some rows leave it out.

D gene: TRBD1
J gene: TRBJ1-2
clone size: few
V gene: TRBV2
CDR3 length: 12
CDR3 DNA: TGTGCCAGCGGACAGGGGGCCGGTGGCTACACCTTC
CDR3 protein: CASGQGAGGYTF

D gene: -
J gene: TRBJ2-7
clone size: -
V gene: TRBV5-1
CDR3 length: 15
CDR3 DNA: TGCGCCAGCAGCTCAAGCTTGACACCCCGATACGAGCAGTACTTC
CDR3 protein: CASSSSLTPRYEQYF

D gene: -
J gene: TRBJ2-7
clone size: many
V gene: TRBV7-2
CDR3 length: 14
CDR3 DNA: TGTGCCAGCAGAACTCCGGCGGGATCCCACGAGCAGTACTTC
CDR3 protein: CASRTPAGSHEQYF

D gene: -
J gene: TRBJ2-3
clone size: -
V gene: TRBV29-1
CDR3 length: 13
CDR3 DNA: TGCAGCGTTGGACGGAGAAGCACAGATACGCAGTATTTT
CDR3 protein: CSVGRRSTDTQYF

D gene: -
J gene: TRBJ1-2
clone size: few
V gene: TRBV30
CDR3 length: 14
CDR3 DNA: TGTGCCTGGACCCCTCGGGGGCGCGGGTATGGCTACACCTTC
CDR3 protein: CAWTPRGRGYGYTF

D gene: -
J gene: TRBJ1-1
clone size: -
V gene: TRBV6-5
CDR3 length: 13
CDR3 DNA: TGTGCCAGCTACTCCCCTCACGCGTTTGAAGCTTTCTTT
CDR3 protein: CASYSPHAFEAFF

D gene: -
J gene: TRBJ2-5
clone size: once
V gene: TRBV2
CDR3 length: 14
CDR3 DNA: TGTGCCAGCAGTGATCAGGGGATGGGGGAGACCCAGTACTTC
CDR3 protein: CASSDQGMGETQYF

D gene: -
J gene: TRBJ1-2
clone size: -
V gene: TRBV20-1
CDR3 length: 14
CDR3 DNA: TGCAGTGCTCACTATAGCCCCACTCACTACGGCTACACCTTC
CDR3 protein: CSAHYSPTHYGYTF

D gene: -
J gene: TRBJ2-7
clone size: few
V gene: TRBV7-9
CDR3 length: 15
CDR3 DNA: TGTGCCAGCAGCCCGAGACAGGCTGGTTCCTACGAGCAGTACTTC
CDR3 protein: CASSPRQAGSYEQYF

D gene: -
J gene: TRBJ1-2
clone size: -
V gene: TRBV29-1
CDR3 length: 12
CDR3 DNA: TGCAGTTTGAGAGGAGGTTTCTATGGCTACACCTTC
CDR3 protein: CSLRGGFYGYTF

D gene: TRBD2
J gene: TRBJ2-7
clone size: -
V gene: TRBV2
CDR3 length: 15
CDR3 DNA: TGTGCCAGCAGTGAGACTAGCGGGAGACCCTACGAGCAGTACTTC
CDR3 protein: CASSETSGRPYEQYF

D gene: TRBD1
J gene: TRBJ1-6
clone size: -
V gene: TRBV10-3
CDR3 length: 13
CDR3 DNA: TGTGCCATCGGTGCGACAGGGAACTCACCCCTCCACTTT
CDR3 protein: CAIGATGNSPLHF

D gene: -
J gene: TRBJ2-7
clone size: -
V gene: TRBV20-1
CDR3 length: 12
CDR3 DNA: TGCAGTGCTGGTAGTTTGACCTACGAGCAGTACTTC
CDR3 protein: CSAGSLTYEQYF

D gene: TRBD1
J gene: TRBJ1-4
clone size: many
V gene: TRBV20-1
CDR3 length: 13
CDR3 DNA: TGCAGTGCGCAACAGGGGGTCGGTGAAAAACTGTTTTTT
CDR3 protein: CSAQQGVGEKLFF

D gene: -
J gene: TRBJ2-5
clone size: many
V gene: TRBV7-2
CDR3 length: 13
CDR3 DNA: TGTGCCAGCAGCCCCGACCCCACGGAGACCCAGTACTTC
CDR3 protein: CASSPDPTETQYF

D gene: -
J gene: TRBJ2-5
clone size: many
V gene: TRBV5-4
CDR3 length: 16
CDR3 DNA: TGTGCCAGCAGCTTGGATCTACCCGGCCGTGGAGAGACCCAGTACTTC
CDR3 protein: CASSLDLPGRGETQYF

D gene: -
J gene: TRBJ1-4
clone size: many
V gene: TRBV7-9
CDR3 length: 14
CDR3 DNA: TGTGCCAGCAGCTTAGGAAGTATCGGAGAAAAACTGTTTTTT
CDR3 protein: CASSLGSIGEKLFF

D gene: TRBD1
J gene: TRBJ1-2
clone size: -
V gene: TRBV29-1
CDR3 length: 13
CDR3 DNA: TGCAGCGTTATATTTGACAGGGGTTATGGCTACACCTTC
CDR3 protein: CSVIFDRGYGYTF

D gene: -
J gene: TRBJ1-2
clone size: -
V gene: TRBV5-5
CDR3 length: 14
CDR3 DNA: TGTGCCAGCAGCGTTGGGCCGGCAAGTTATGGCTACACCTTC
CDR3 protein: CASSVGPASYGYTF

D gene: -
J gene: TRBJ1-2
clone size: -
V gene: TRBV5-1
CDR3 length: 17
CDR3 DNA: TGCGCCAGCAGCTTGGCACAGGGAGGCCGTGGAGAGTATGGCTACACCTTC
CDR3 protein: CASSLAQGGRGEYGYTF

D gene: -
J gene: TRBJ2-2
clone size: many
V gene: TRBV2
CDR3 length: 11
CDR3 DNA: TGTGCCAGCATAAGGGACGGGGAGCTGTTTTTT
CDR3 protein: CASIRDGELFF

D gene: TRBD1
J gene: TRBJ2-5
clone size: once
V gene: TRBV9
CDR3 length: 15
CDR3 DNA: TGTGCCAGCAGCGTCACCGGGACAGAGTCAGAGACCCAGTACTTC
CDR3 protein: CASSVTGTESETQYF

D gene: -
J gene: TRBJ2-7
clone size: few
V gene: TRBV7-9
CDR3 length: 15
CDR3 DNA: TGTGCCAGCAGTTTGGGGGCGAAACCGCCCTACGAGCAGTACTTC
CDR3 protein: CASSLGAKPPYEQYF

D gene: -
J gene: TRBJ1-1
clone size: many
V gene: TRBV5-1
CDR3 length: 14
CDR3 DNA: TGCGCCAGCAGCTTCTCCGGGGGCGGCACTGAAGCTTTCTTT
CDR3 protein: CASSFSGGGTEAFF

D gene: -
J gene: TRBJ2-4
clone size: few
V gene: TRBV24-1
CDR3 length: 10
CDR3 DNA: TGTGCCAGCGACCCGTGGCAGGACTACTTC
CDR3 protein: CASDPWQDYF

D gene: -
J gene: TRBJ1-2
clone size: -
V gene: TRBV20-1
CDR3 length: 12
CDR3 DNA: TGCAGTGCTAGAGGGCAGGGTGGGGGCTACACCTTC
CDR3 protein: CSARGQGGGYTF

D gene: TRBD2
J gene: TRBJ2-2
clone size: -
V gene: TRBV2
CDR3 length: 15
CDR3 DNA: TGTGCCAGCAACCTGGGACTAGCGGGCACCGGGGAGCTGTTTTTT
CDR3 protein: CASNLGLAGTGELFF

D gene: TRBD2
J gene: TRBJ2-5
clone size: -
V gene: TRBV19
CDR3 length: 15
CDR3 DNA: TGTGCCAGTAGTATAGGTAGCGGGACGCAAGAGACCCAGTACTTC
CDR3 protein: CASSIGSGTQETQYF

D gene: -
J gene: TRBJ1-2
clone size: many
V gene: TRBV29-1
CDR3 length: 18
CDR3 DNA: TGCAGCGCCGAGGTCTGGTGGGGCAGCCACCAGTCTAACTATGGCTACACCTTC
CDR3 protein: CSAEVWWGSHQSNYGYTF

D gene: -
J gene: TRBJ2-5
clone size: -
V gene: TRBV20-1
CDR3 length: 12
CDR3 DNA: TGCAGTGCTAGAGATCGAGGGGGGACCCAGTACTTC
CDR3 protein: CSARDRGGTQYF

D gene: -
J gene: TRBJ1-1
clone size: many
V gene: TRBV5-1
CDR3 length: 14
CDR3 DNA: TGCGCCAGCAGCTTGGACGCGGGGAGCGCTGAAGCTTTCTTT
CDR3 protein: CASSLDAGSAEAFF

D gene: -
J gene: TRBJ1-2
clone size: -
V gene: TRBV2
CDR3 length: 13
CDR3 DNA: TGTGCCAGCTCCGAACAGGAGAACTATGGCTACACCTTC
CDR3 protein: CASSEQENYGYTF

D gene: -
J gene: TRBJ1-4
clone size: -
V gene: TRBV7-6
CDR3 length: 14
CDR3 DNA: TGTGCCAGCACCCCCAGGGAGGAAAATGAAAAACTGTTTTTT
CDR3 protein: CASTPREENEKLFF

D gene: -
J gene: TRBJ1-5
clone size: few
V gene: TRBV19
CDR3 length: 14
CDR3 DNA: TGTGCCAGTAGTATTGTTTTCCAAAATCAGCCCCAGCATTTT
CDR3 protein: CASSIVFQNQPQHF

D gene: -
J gene: TRBJ1-1
clone size: -
V gene: TRBV7-9
CDR3 length: 14
CDR3 DNA: TGTGCCAGCAGCCACGGGACGGAGAATGCTGAAGCTTTCTTT
CDR3 protein: CASSHGTENAEAFF